These 2 T cell receptor beta chains came from one sample sequenced in a study of beta chain features in type 1 diabetes. What these receptors recognize is not known. Every isolated RNA sample was fully reverse transcribed, so sequencing captured expressed TCRB transcripts. Generated by immunoSEQ multiplex PCR, the TCRdb table keeps only in-frame clones and is missing some. This table has about 710,000 clones, about 14% appearing once. Study findings and constraints: When Type 1 diabetes patients were examined, their TCRB CDR3s proved moderately but significantly shorter in all four CD4+ subsets.

Material for sequencing was naive CD4+ T cells from blood. These receptor sequences come from a man younger than 35 with type 1 diabetes.

This clone has only a few counts. The chain carries TRBV9 and TRBJ2-2; D not resolved. Germline V gene sequence: CDR1 SGDLS, CDR2 YYNGEE. The CDR3 is made up of 13 amino acids. V shed 1 base and J shed 3 bases, with 4 bases lying between them. The CDR3 DNA is TGTGCCAGCAGCGTATTTTACACCGGGGAGCTGTTTTTT. It codes for CASSVFYTGELFF.

This clone was detected a few times. The genes are TRBV5-1 and TRBJ2-7, with D tentatively TRBD2 (6 bases). Germline V gene lookup returns CDR1 SGHRS and CDR2 YFSETQ. V lost 4 bases and J lost 0, with 14 bases in between. This CDR3 region has 15 residues. CDR3: CASSLSLGSSYEQYF. CDR3 sequence (DNA): TGCGCCAGCAGCCTCTCTCTCGGGAGCTCCTACGAGCAGTACTTC.